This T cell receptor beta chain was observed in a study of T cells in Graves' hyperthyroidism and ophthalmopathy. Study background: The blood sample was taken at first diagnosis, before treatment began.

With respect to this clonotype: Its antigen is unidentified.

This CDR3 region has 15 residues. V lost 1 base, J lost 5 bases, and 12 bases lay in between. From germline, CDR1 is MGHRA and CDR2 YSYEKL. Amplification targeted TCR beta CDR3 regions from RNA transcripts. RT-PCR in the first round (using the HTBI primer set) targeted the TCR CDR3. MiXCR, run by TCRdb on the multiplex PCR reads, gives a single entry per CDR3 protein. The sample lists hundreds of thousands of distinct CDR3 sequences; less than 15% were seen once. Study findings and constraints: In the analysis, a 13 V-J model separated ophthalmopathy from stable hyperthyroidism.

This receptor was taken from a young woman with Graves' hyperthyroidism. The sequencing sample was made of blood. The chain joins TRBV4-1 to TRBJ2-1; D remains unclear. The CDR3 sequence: CASSQAVVRNNEQFF. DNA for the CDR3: TGCGCCAGCAGCCAAGCGGTAGTCCGGAACAATGAGCAGTTCTTC.